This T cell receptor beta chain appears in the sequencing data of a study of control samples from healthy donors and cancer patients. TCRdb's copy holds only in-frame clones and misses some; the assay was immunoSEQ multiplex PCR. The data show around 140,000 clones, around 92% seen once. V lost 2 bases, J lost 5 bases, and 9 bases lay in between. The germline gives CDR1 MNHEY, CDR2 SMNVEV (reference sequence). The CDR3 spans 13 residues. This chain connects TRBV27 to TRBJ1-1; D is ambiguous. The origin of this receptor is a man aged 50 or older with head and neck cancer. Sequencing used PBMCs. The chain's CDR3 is CASSLSPGTEAFF. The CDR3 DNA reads TGTGCCAGCAGTTTAAGCCCGGGAACTGAAGCTTTCTTT.